The 7 T cell receptor beta chains in this list originate from one sample, sequenced in a study of CD8 T cells in ankylosing spondylitis. General study points: Ankylosing spondylitis blood appeared to carry a characteristic TCR beta motif of seven to nine highly homologous variants.

No cognate antigen is known for these TCRs. From the 5' RACE reads, TCRdb called clonotypes with MiXCR, one entry per CDR3 protein. The sample lists some 220,000 distinct CDR3 sequences, approximately 7.4% occurring once. The sequenced sample consisted of blood, either unsorted or a sorted T cell fraction (not recorded which). These receptors all come from a male donor with ankylosing spondylitis.

The DNA of the CDR3 is TGTGCCAGCAGCCCACGGAGTGGGACAGAAAAAAACATTCAGTACTTC. It yields the protein CASSPRSGTEKNIQYF. This chain joins TRBV7-8 and TRBJ2-4; 7 nucleotides align to TRBD1. The ends lost 5 bases at V and 4 bases at J; junction bases unmatched: 11. The length of the CDR3 is 16 residues. Per germline, CDR1 SGHVS and CDR2 FQNEAQ.

In regard to this clonotype: Sequence at one end of the junction differs from germline and may be a read error. This rearrangement joins TRBV27 to TRBJ2-7; 10 bases line up with TRBD1. CDR1 and CDR2 (germline): MNHEY, SMNVEV (reference sequence). This CDR3 is 15 amino acids long. CDR3 loop: CAISFIGTGAYEQYF. DNA for the CDR3: TGTGCCATCAGTTTTATCGGGACAGGGGCCTACGAGCAGTACTTC.

This clonotype was seen once. This chain joins TRBV7-2 and TRBJ2-3, with 7 bases aligning to TRBD2. Germline CDR1 and CDR2: SGHTA and FQGNSA. Germline trimming cut 6 bases from V and 6 bases from J; bases unmatched to any gene: 9. The CDR3 length is 14 residues. DNA of the CDR3: TGTGCCAGCAGTCATCGACTAGCTTTGGATACGCAGTATTTT. This encodes CASSHRLALDTQYF.

In this sample, this clonotype turned up many times. V usage is TRBV6-5 and J usage is TRBJ2-5; D tentatively fits TRBD1 or TRBD2 (5 bases each). V was pared by 0 bases and J by 5 bases, with 10 bases between. The CDR3 has 14 residues. Germline CDR1 MNHEY, CDR2 SVGAGI. The DNA for the CDR3 is TGTGCCAGCAGTTACTCTGGGACCCGGGAGACCCAGTACTTC. It is translated as CASSYSGTRETQYF.

This clonotype was observed many times. V and J are TRBV7-2 and TRBJ1-2, with D possibly being TRBD1 (5 bases). CDR3 length equals 16 residues. Germline V CDR1 and CDR2: SGHTA, FQGNSA. V was clipped by 7 bases and J by 2 bases, with 20 bases between them. CDR3 sequence reads: CASTPPGRAKNYGYTF. Here the CDR3 DNA reads TGTGCCAGCACCCCCCCCGGCAGGGCTAAGAACTATGGCTACACCTTC.

This clonotype was counted many times. This chain joins TRBV12-3 or TRBV12-4 and TRBJ2-2; no clear D. This CDR3 contains 13 residues. V lost 3 bases and J 6 bases, leaving 8 bases between the germline ends. CDR3 sequence: CASSFMFSGELFF. Here the CDR3 DNA reads TGTGCCAGCAGTTTTATGTTCTCCGGGGAGCTGTTTTTT.

In this sample, this clonotype turned up many times. This sequence joins TRBV4-3 and TRBJ2-2; D possibly corresponds to TRBD2 (6 bases). The germline CDR1 and CDR2 sequences are LGHNA and YSLEER. This CDR3 has 16 amino acids. Trimming pared 0 bases from V and 1 base from J, leaving 9 bases between. The CDR3 bases are TGCGCCAGCAGCCAAGATGTCGGGAGGAACACCGGGGAGCTGTTTTTT. It encodes CASSQDVGRNTGELFF.